This is a list of T cell receptor beta chains from one sample in a study of regulatory T cells in long-lasting Graves disease. TCRdb used MiXCR to reprocess the multiplex PCR reads, holding one entry per CDR3 protein. This sample yields hundreds of thousands of distinct CDR3 sequences, of which 13% are seen a single time; 10% belongs to the top ten. The sample was also reused in another study, on T cells in Graves' hyperthyroidism and ophthalmopathy.

The sample here was peripheral blood mononuclear cells (PBMCs), taken at new diagnosis, from a patient treated with antithyroid drugs. The receptors derive from a young man with Graves disease. CDR3s include the opening cysteine and the closing phenylalanine or tryptophan. The D gene is left open where the match is weak. Where a row states a size, it is once, few, many or the class of an expanded clone; other rows omit it.

V gene,J gene,D gene,clone size,CDR3 DNA,CDR3 protein
TRBV7-6,TRBJ2-2,TRBD1,.,TGTGCCAGCAGCTTAGAGGGGGCCGCCGGGGAGCTGTTTTTT,CASSLEGAAGELFF
TRBV14,TRBJ1-4,.,.,TGTGCCAGCAGCCATCACGGCAGTGAAAAACTGTTTTTT,CASSHHGSEKLFF
TRBV6-1,TRBJ2-1,TRBD2,.,TGTGCCAGCAGATCTACTAGCGAGCCCTACAATGAGCAGTTCTTC,CASRSTSEPYNEQFF
TRBV20-1,TRBJ2-3,TRBD2,many,TGCAGTGCATCGGGACTAGCGGGAGATACGCAGTATTTT,CSASGLAGDTQYF
TRBV11-2,TRBJ1-2,.,.,TGTGCCAGCAGCTTAGCCCAGGGCCGCTATGGCTACACCTTC,CASSLAQGRYGYTF
TRBV27,TRBJ2-1,TRBD2,many,TGTGCCAGCAGTTACGGGACTAGGCCGTTCTTC,CASSYGTRPFF
TRBV12-3/TRBV12-4,TRBJ2-1,.,many,TGTGCCAGCAGTACTTACAGGAATTCCTACAATGAGCAGTTCTTC,CASSTYRNSYNEQFF
TRBV2,TRBJ2-7,.,many,TGTGCCAGCAACCCGCGGCTAGCGAGGGCCCCAGGCGAGCAGTACTTC,CASNPRLARAPGEQYF
TRBV27,TRBJ2-7,TRBD1,many,TGTGCCAGCAGTTCTGATCCCCAGGGGGCGCCGTACGAGCAGTACTTC,CASSSDPQGAPYEQYF
TRBV7-9,TRBJ2-5,TRBD2,many,TGTGCCAGCAGCCGAACCGGGGGTAGCGGGAGCAAGGAGACCCAGTACTTC,CASSRTGGSGSKETQYF
TRBV24-1,TRBJ2-3,TRBD2,.,TGTGCCACCAGTGATACTCACAGACTAGCATCGCCAGATACGCAGTATTTT,CATSDTHRLASPDTQYF
TRBV5-1,TRBJ2-2,TRBD2,many,TGCGCCAGCAGCTTGGCCAGGGTACTAGCGGCGAACACCGGGGAGCTGTTTTTT,CASSLARVLAANTGELFF
TRBV20-1,TRBJ2-3,TRBD2,few,TGCAGTGCTGACACGGGACTAGCGACTAGCACAGATACGCAGTATTTT,CSADTGLATSTDTQYF
TRBV2,TRBJ1-4,.,many,TGTGCCAGCGCATTGACGGGGGATGAAAAACTGTTTTTT,CASALTGDEKLFF